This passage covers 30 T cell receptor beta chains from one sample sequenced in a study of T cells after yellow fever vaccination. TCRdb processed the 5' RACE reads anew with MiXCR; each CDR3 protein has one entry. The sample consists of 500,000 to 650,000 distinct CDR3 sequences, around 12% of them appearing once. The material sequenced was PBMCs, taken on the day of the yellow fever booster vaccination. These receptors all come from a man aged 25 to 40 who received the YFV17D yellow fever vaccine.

CDR3 DNA: TGCAGTGCTAGAGCCTTGGAGGGCAATCAGCCCCAGCATTTT. This sequence encodes CSARALEGNQPQHF. V and J are TRBV20-1 and TRBJ1-5; no clear D gene. The germline V and J ends were trimmed by 1 base and 2 bases, with 9 bases remaining between them. The CDR3 sequence is 14 residues long. Germline V gene lookup returns CDR1 DFQATT and CDR2 SNEGSKA (reference sequence).

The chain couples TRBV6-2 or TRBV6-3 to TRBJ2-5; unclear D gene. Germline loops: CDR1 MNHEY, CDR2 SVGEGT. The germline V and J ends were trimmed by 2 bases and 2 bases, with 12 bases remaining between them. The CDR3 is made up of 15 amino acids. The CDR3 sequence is CASSYLVPGQETQYF. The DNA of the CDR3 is TGTGCCAGCAGTTACCTCGTTCCCGGGCAAGAGACCCAGTACTTC.

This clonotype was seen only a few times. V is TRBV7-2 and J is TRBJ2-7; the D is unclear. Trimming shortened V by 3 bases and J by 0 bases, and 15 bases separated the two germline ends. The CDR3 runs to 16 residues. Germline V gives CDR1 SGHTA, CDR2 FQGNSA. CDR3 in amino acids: CASSLAAATVSYEQYF. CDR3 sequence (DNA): TGTGCCAGCAGCTTGGCCGCAGCGACGGTCTCCTACGAGCAGTACTTC. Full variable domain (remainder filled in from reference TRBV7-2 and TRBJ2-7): GAGVSQSPSNKVTEKGKDVELRCDPISGHTALYWYRQSLGQGLEFLIYFQGNSAPDKSGLPSDRFSAERTGGSVSTLTIQRTQQEDSAVYLCASSLAAATVSYEQYFGPGTRLTVT.

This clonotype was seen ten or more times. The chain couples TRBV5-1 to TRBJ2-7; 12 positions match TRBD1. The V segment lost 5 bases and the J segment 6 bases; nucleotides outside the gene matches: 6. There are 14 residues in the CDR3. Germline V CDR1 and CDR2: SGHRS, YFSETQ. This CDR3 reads CASRPGTGGAEQYF. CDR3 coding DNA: TGCGCCAGCAGACCCGGGACAGGGGGCGCCGAGCAGTACTTC.

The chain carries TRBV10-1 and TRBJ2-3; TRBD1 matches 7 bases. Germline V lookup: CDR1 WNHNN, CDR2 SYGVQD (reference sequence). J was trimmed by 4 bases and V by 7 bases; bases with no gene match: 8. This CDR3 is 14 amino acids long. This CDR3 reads CASNPGTASDTQYF. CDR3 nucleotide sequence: TGCGCCAGCAACCCCGGGACAGCATCAGATACGCAGTATTTT.

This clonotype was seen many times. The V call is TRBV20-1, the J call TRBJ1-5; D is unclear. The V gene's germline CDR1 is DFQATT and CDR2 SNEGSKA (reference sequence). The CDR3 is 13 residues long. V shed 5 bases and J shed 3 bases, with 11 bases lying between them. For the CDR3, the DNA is TGCAGTGCTTCGATCCGACCCAATCAGCCCCAGCATTTT. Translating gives CSASIRPNQPQHF.

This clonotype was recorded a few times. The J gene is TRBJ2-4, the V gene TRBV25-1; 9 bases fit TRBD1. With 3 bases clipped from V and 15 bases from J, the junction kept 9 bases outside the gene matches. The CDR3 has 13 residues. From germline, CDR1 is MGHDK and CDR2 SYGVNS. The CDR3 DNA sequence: TGTGCCAGCAGTGATGGACAGGGGAGTAGGTGGTACTTC. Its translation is CASSDGQGSRWYF.

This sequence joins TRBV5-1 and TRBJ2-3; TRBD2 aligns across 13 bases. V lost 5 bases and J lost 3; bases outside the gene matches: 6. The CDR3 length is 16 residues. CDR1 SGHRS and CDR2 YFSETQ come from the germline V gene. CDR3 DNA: TGCGCCAGCAGTTCCGGACTAGCGGGAGAGACAGATACGCAGTATTTT. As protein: CASSSGLAGETDTQYF.

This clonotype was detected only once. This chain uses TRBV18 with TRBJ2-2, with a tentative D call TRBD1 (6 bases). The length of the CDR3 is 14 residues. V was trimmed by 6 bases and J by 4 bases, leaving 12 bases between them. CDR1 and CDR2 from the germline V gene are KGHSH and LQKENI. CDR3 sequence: CASSADRSTGELFF. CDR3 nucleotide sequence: TGTGCCAGCTCCGCGGACAGAAGCACCGGGGAGCTGTTTTTT.

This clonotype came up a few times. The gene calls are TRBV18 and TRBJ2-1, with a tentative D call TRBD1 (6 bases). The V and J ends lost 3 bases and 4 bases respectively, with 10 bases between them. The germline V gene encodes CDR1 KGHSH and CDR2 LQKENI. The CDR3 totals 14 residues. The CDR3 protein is CASSPPGHYNEQFF. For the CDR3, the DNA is TGTGCCAGCTCACCGCCGGGACATTACAATGAGCAGTTCTTC.

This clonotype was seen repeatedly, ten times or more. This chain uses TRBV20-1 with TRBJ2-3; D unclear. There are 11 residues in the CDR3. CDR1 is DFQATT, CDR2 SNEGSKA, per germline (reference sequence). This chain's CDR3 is CRQSSTDTQYF. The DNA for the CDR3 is TGCAGACAGTCTAGCACAGATACGCAGTATTTT.

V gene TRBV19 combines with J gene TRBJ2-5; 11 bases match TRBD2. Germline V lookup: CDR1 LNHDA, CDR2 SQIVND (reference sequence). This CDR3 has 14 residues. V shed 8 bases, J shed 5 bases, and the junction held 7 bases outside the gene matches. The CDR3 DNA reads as TGTGCCAGTTCCGGGACTAGCGGCGGGGAGACCCAGTACTTC. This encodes CASSGTSGGETQYF.

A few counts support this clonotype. The CDR3 protein is CASSPPTSGYREQYF. The CDR3 coding sequence is TGTGCCAGCAGTCCCCCGACTAGCGGGTACCGCGAGCAGTACTTC. The chain employs TRBV28 and TRBJ2-7; 10 nucleotides align to TRBD2. This CDR3 contains 15 residues. Per the germline V gene, CDR1 is MDHEN and CDR2 is SYDVKM. J lost 6 bases, V lost 5 bases, and 10 bases had no gene match. The variable domain in full, completed from reference TRBV28 and TRBJ2-7, reads DVKVTQSSRYLVKRTGEKVFLECVQDMDHENMFWYRQDPGLGLRLIYFSYDVKMKEKGDIPEGYSVSREKKERFSLILESASTNQTSMYLCASSPPTSGYREQYFGPGTRLTVT.

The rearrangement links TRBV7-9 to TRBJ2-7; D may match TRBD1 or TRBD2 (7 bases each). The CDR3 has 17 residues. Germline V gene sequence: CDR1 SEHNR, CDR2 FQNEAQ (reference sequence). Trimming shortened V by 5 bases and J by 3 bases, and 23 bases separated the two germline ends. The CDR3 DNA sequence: TGTGCCAGCAGCCCGCGGGGGACAGTTGGGGACCGCTACGAGCAGTACTTC. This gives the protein CASSPRGTVGDRYEQYF.

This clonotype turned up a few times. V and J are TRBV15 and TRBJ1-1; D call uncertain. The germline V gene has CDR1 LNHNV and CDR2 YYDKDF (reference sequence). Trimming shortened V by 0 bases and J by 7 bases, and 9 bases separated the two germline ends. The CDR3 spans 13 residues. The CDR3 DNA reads TGTGCCACCAGCAGAGATCAAAAGGGTGAAGCTTTCTTT. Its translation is CATSRDQKGEAFF.

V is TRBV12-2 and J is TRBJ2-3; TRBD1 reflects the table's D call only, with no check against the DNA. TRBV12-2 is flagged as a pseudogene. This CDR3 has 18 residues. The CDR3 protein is CASRLALSEKGETDTQYF. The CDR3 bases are TGTGCAAGTCGCTTAGCGCTATCGGAGAAAGGGGAAACAGATACGCAGTATTTT.

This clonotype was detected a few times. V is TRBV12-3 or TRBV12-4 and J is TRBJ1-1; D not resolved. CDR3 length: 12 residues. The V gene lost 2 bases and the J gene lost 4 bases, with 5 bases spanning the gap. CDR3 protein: CASSLIATEAFF. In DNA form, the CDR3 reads TGTGCCAGCAGTTTAATAGCCACTGAAGCTTTCTTT.

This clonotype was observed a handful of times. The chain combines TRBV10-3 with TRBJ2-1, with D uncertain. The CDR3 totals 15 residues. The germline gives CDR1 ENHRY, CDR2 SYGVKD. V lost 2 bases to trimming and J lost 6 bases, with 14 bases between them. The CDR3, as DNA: TGTGCCATCAGTGAGAGAACAATTAAAGGCAATGAGCAGTTCTTC. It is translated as CAISERTIKGNEQFF.

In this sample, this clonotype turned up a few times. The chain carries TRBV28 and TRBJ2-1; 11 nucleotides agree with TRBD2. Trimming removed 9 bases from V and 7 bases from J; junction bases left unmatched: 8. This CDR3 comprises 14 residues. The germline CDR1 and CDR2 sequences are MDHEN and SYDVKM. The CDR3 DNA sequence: TGTGCCAGTTGTAGCGGGAGGGCCAGAAATGAGCAGTTCTTC. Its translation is CASCSGRARNEQFF.

DNA for the CDR3: TGCAGTGTTTGTCAATTGGCACAGGGAGCGACCTACGAGCAGTACTTC. As protein: CSVCQLAQGATYEQYF. This chain joins TRBV20-1 and TRBJ2-7; D may be TRBD1 (6 bases). The CDR3 is 16 residues long. V gave up 7 bases and J gave up 2 bases, with 24 bases separating them. CDR1 is DFQATT, CDR2 SNEGSKA, per germline (reference sequence).

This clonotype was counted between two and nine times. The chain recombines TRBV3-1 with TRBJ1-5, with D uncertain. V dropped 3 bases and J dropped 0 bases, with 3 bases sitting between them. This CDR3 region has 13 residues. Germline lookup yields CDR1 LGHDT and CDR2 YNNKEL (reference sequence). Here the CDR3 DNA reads TGTGCCAGCAGCCACAGTAGCAATCAGCCCCAGCATTTT. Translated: CASSHSSNQPQHF. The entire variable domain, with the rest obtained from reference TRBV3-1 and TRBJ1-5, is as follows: DTAVSQTPKYLVTQMGNDKSIKCEQNLGHDTMYWYKQDSKKFLKIMFSYNNKELIINETVPNRFSPKSPDKAHLNLHINSLELGDSAVYFCASSHSSNQPQHFGDGTRLSIL.

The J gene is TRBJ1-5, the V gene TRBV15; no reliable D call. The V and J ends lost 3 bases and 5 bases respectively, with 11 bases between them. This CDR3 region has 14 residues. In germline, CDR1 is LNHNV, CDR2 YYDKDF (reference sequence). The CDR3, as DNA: TGTGCCACCAGCAGGGAGGGAAGATATCAGCCCCAGCATTTT. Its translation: CATSREGRYQPQHF.

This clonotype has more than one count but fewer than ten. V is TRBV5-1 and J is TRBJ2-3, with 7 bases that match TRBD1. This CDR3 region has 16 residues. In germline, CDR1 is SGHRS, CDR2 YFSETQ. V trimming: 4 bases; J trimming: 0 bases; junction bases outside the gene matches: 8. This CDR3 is CASSLGQASSTDTQYF. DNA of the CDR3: TGCGCCAGCAGCCTCGGACAGGCCTCTAGCACAGATACGCAGTATTTT.

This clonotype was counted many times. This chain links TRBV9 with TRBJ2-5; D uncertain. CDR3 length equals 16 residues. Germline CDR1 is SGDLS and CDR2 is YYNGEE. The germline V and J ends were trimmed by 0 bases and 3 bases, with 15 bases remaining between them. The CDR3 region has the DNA TGTGCCAGCAGCGTAGGACCCTCAGCGCCAGAAGAGACCCAGTACTTC. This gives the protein CASSVGPSAPEETQYF.

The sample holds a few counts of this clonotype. The CDR3 DNA sequence: TGCGCCAGCAGCTTCATAGCGGGAAGGATGGATGAGCAGTTCTTC. It specifies CASSFIAGRMDEQFF. The chain is built from TRBV5-1 and TRBJ2-1; 8 nucleotides match TRBD2. The germline V gene has CDR1 SGHRS and CDR2 YFSETQ. With 2 bases clipped from V and 8 bases from J, the junction kept 9 bases outside the gene matches. The CDR3 covers 15 residues.

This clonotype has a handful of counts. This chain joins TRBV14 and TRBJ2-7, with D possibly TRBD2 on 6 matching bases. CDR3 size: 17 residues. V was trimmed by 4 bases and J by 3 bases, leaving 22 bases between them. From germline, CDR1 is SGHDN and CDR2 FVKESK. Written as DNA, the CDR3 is TGTGCCAGCAGCCCCCTTAGACTAGTTAGCGGAGTCTACGAGCAGTACTTC. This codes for CASSPLRLVSGVYEQYF.

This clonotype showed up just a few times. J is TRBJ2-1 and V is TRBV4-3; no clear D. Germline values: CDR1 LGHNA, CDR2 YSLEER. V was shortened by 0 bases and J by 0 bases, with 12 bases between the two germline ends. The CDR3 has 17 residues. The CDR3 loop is CASSQDRRGSSYNEQFF. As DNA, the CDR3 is TGCGCCAGCAGCCAAGATCGGCGAGGAAGCTCCTACAATGAGCAGTTCTTC.

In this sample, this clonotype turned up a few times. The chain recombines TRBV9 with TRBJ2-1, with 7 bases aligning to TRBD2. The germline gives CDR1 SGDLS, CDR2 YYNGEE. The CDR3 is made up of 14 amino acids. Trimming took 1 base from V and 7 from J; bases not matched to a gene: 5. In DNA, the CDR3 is TGTGCCAGCAGCGTAAGGGTTAGCGGGAATGAGCAGTTCTTC. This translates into CASSVRVSGNEQFF.

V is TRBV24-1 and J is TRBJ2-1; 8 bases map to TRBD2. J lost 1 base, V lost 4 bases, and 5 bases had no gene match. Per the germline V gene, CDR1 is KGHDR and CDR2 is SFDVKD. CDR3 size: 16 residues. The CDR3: CATSDRSGNSYNEQFF. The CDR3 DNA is TGTGCCACCAGTGACCGTAGCGGGAATTCCTACAATGAGCAGTTCTTC.

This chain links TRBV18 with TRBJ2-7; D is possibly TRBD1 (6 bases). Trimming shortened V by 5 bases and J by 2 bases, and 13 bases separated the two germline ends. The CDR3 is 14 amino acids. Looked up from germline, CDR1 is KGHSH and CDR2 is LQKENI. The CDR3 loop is CASSGTPSAYEQYF. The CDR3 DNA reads TGTGCCAGCTCAGGGACACCCTCGGCCTACGAGCAGTACTTC.